This T cell receptor (beta chain) was profiled in a study of siplizumab effects on memory and regulatory T cells. This clone was observed a single time. Sequencing used immunoSEQ multiplex PCR; TCRdb keeps in-frame clones, though not all of them. The sample records 70,000 to 90,000 clones, 75% to 90% being singletons. V gave up 3 bases and J gave up 9 bases, with 18 bases separating them. The germline gives CDR1 LNHDA, CDR2 SQIVND (reference sequence). The CDR3 runs 15 residues. Sequencing used CD4+ T cells sorted from blood. The genes are TRBV19 and TRBJ2-1, with TRBD2 as a possible D gene (5 bases). The receptor was isolated from a human donor in good health. DNA of the CDR3: TGTGCCAGTAGTATCTCCCTCATTGGGAGCGCTGAGCAGTTCTTC. This gives the protein CASSISLIGSAEQFF.